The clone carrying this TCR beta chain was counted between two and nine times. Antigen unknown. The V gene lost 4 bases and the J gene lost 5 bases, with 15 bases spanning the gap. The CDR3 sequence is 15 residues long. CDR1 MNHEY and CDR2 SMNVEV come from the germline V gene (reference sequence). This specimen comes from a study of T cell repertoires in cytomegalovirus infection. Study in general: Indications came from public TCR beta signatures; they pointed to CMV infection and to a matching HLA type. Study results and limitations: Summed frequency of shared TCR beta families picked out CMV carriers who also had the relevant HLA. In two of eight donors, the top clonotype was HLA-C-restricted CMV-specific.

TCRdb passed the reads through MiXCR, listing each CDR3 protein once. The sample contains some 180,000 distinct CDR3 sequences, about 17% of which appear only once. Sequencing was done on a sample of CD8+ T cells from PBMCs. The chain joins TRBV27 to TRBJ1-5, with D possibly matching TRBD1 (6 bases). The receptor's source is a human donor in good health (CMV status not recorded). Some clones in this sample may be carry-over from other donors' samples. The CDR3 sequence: CASSWGSQGHQPQHF. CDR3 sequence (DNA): TGTGCCAGCAGTTGGGGTTCACAGGGCCATCAGCCCCAGCATTTT.